The clone carrying this T cell receptor (beta chain) was observed a few times. Its cognate antigen is unknown. Cell sorting via CD45RO/CCR7/CD25/CD127/CD95/CD27 was performed to obtain CD4+ naive, central memory, regulatory and stem cell-like memory cells. The sample belongs to a study of beta chain features in type 1 diabetes. Overall study results and limits: The naive, central memory and Treg TCRB repertoires showed an apparent similarity that was greater among patients than among healthy donors.

This CDR3 spans 12 amino acids. Trimming removed 1 base at V and 7 bases at J, with 2 bases between. CDR1 and CDR2 from the germline V gene are SEHNR and FQNEAQ (reference sequence). Expressed TCRB transcripts were sequenced after all isolated RNA was converted to cDNA. Sequencing used immunoSEQ multiplex PCR; TCRdb keeps in-frame clones, though not all of them. The data show 450,000 or so clones, with 11% seen just once and about 0.045% held by the top ten. This TCR came from a young woman in good health. The rearrangement uses TRBV7-9 and TRBJ2-6; D is unresolved. The sequencing input was naive CD4+ T cells from blood. In DNA form, the CDR3 reads TGTGCCAGCAGCTTAGACGCCAACGTCCTGACTTTC. This translates into CASSLDANVLTF.